This is a list of T cell receptor beta chains from one sample in a study of blood T cell repertoires in COVID-19. The assay was immunoSEQ multiplex PCR, and TCRdb's table has in-frame clones only and misses some. Here the sample spans around 450,000 clones, around 90% being singletons. The sequencing sample was made of PBMCs or T cells enriched from blood (not recorded which). The receptors were sampled from a woman aged 18 to 35 with acute COVID-19. The CDR3 runs from the conserved cysteine through the conserved F or W. Fields, in order: J gene, D gene, V gene, clone size, CDR3 DNA, CDR3 protein. The D gene is left open where the match is weak. The size entry is marked missing in some rows and otherwise reads once, few, many or a size class.

J gene: TRBJ1-4
D gene: -
V gene: TRBV19
clone size: once
CDR3 DNA: TGTGCCACCACAGGGCTTTTCGGGGAAAAACTGTTTTTT
CDR3 protein: CATTGLFGEKLFF

J gene: TRBJ1-4
D gene: -
V gene: TRBV7-9
clone size: -
CDR3 DNA: TGTGCCAGCAGCTTAGCGGGGCAGATTAATGAAAAACTGTTTTTT
CDR3 protein: CASSLAGQINEKLFF

J gene: TRBJ2-7
D gene: TRBD2
V gene: TRBV9
clone size: -
CDR3 DNA: TGTGCCAGCAGCGTAGGTTTGACTAGCGGGGGTTCCTACGAGCAGTACTTC
CDR3 protein: CASSVGLTSGGSYEQYF

J gene: TRBJ1-4
D gene: -
V gene: TRBV18
clone size: few
CDR3 DNA: TGTGCCAGCTCACCTAACCGACCACAGAAAACGAATGAAAAACTGTTTTTT
CDR3 protein: CASSPNRPQKTNEKLFF

J gene: TRBJ2-2
D gene: -
V gene: TRBV10-3
clone size: -
CDR3 DNA: TGTGCCTCAGGGAACCCGAACACCGGGGAGCTGTTTTTT
CDR3 protein: CASGNPNTGELFF

J gene: TRBJ1-6
D gene: -
V gene: TRBV5-1
clone size: -
CDR3 DNA: TGCGCCAGCAGACGACAGGATAATTCACCCCTCCACTTT
CDR3 protein: CASRRQDNSPLHF

J gene: TRBJ1-5
D gene: -
V gene: TRBV4-3
clone size: -
CDR3 DNA: TGCGCCAGCAGCCAAGATCTGGACAGCAACAATCAGCCCCAGCATTTT
CDR3 protein: CASSQDLDSNNQPQHF

J gene: TRBJ1-1
D gene: -
V gene: TRBV12-3/TRBV12-4
clone size: -
CDR3 DNA: TGTGCCAGCAGTTTAATAAGCGACACTGAAGCTTTCTTT
CDR3 protein: CASSLISDTEAFF

J gene: TRBJ1-1
D gene: -
V gene: TRBV7-8
clone size: once
CDR3 DNA: TGTGCCAGCAGCTTAACACTAGTGATGCCTGAAGCTTTCTTT
CDR3 protein: CASSLTLVMPEAFF

J gene: TRBJ1-3
D gene: -
V gene: TRBV9
clone size: -
CDR3 DNA: TGTGCCAGCAGCCCGCCGACAGTTGGAAACACCATATATTTT
CDR3 protein: CASSPPTVGNTIYF

J gene: TRBJ2-7
D gene: -
V gene: TRBV6-5
clone size: -
CDR3 DNA: TGTGCCAGCAGTTACTCTGCGGGGAACGAGCAGTACTTC
CDR3 protein: CASSYSAGNEQYF

J gene: TRBJ1-1
D gene: TRBD1
V gene: TRBV29-1
clone size: -
CDR3 DNA: TGCAGTGCCATTTACAGGGGGATGAACACTGAAGCTTTCTTT
CDR3 protein: CSAIYRGMNTEAFF

J gene: TRBJ2-1
D gene: -
V gene: TRBV30
clone size: -
CDR3 DNA: TGTGCCTGGAGCCGGGCAGGGGCCCAGCAGTTCTTC
CDR3 protein: CAWSRAGAQQFF

J gene: TRBJ2-1
D gene: TRBD1
V gene: TRBV11-1
clone size: -
CDR3 DNA: TGTGCCAGCAGCTTAGGAGGGGGCAACTCCTACAATGAGCAGTTCTTC
CDR3 protein: CASSLGGGNSYNEQFF

J gene: TRBJ2-3
D gene: TRBD1
V gene: TRBV27
clone size: -
CDR3 DNA: TGTGCCAGCAGTTTACGCCGGGTCAGGGGGCTTACGCAGTATTTT
CDR3 protein: CASSLRRVRGLTQYF

J gene: TRBJ2-7
D gene: TRBD1
V gene: TRBV5-8
clone size: -
CDR3 DNA: TGTGCCAGCAGCCGACGGACAGGGGACGTCGAGCAGTACTTC
CDR3 protein: CASSRRTGDVEQYF

J gene: TRBJ1-6
D gene: -
V gene: TRBV30
clone size: -
CDR3 DNA: TGTGCCTGGAAAGAGGGGGATAGTTCACCCCTCCACTTT
CDR3 protein: CAWKEGDSSPLHF

J gene: TRBJ2-1
D gene: TRBD2
V gene: TRBV12-3/TRBV12-4
clone size: -
CDR3 DNA: TGTGCCAGCAGTTTACCGCGGGGGGGTCAGTTCTTC
CDR3 protein: CASSLPRGGQFF

J gene: TRBJ1-1
D gene: -
V gene: TRBV10-2
clone size: -
CDR3 DNA: TGCGCCAGCAGTGAGCCCAGGGGCCCGAACACTGAAGCTTTCTTT
CDR3 protein: CASSEPRGPNTEAFF

J gene: TRBJ1-2
D gene: TRBD1
V gene: TRBV4-1
clone size: -
CDR3 DNA: TGCGCCAGCAGCCCAGGGACAGCCTATGGCTACACCTTC
CDR3 protein: CASSPGTAYGYTF

J gene: TRBJ1-5
D gene: -
V gene: TRBV25-1
clone size: once
CDR3 DNA: TGTGCCAGCAGTGAATCGGGATTCGGTCAGCCCCAGCATTTT
CDR3 protein: CASSESGFGQPQHF

J gene: TRBJ2-7
D gene: -
V gene: TRBV30
clone size: -
CDR3 DNA: TGTGCCTGGAGTACGACTCCTGACCCCCGCGACGAGCAGTACTTC
CDR3 protein: CAWSTTPDPRDEQYF

J gene: TRBJ1-2
D gene: -
V gene: TRBV28
clone size: once
CDR3 DNA: TGTGCCAGCAGTTTATCGGAGCCAGCCTCTTTTAACTATGGCTACACCTTC
CDR3 protein: CASSLSEPASFNYGYTF

J gene: TRBJ2-6
D gene: -
V gene: TRBV3-1/TRBV3-2
clone size: once
CDR3 DNA: TGTGCCGGCAGCCAAGACAGCTCTGGGGCCAACGTCCTGACTTTC
CDR3 protein: CAGSQDSSGANVLTF

J gene: TRBJ1-5
D gene: TRBD1
V gene: TRBV23-1
clone size: -
CDR3 DNA: TGCGCCACCCTCAACAGGGGACTCCCTGTCTATAGCAATCAGCCCCAGCATTTT
CDR3 protein: CATLNRGLPVYSNQPQHF

J gene: TRBJ2-1
D gene: TRBD1
V gene: TRBV6-5
clone size: -
CDR3 DNA: TGTGCCAGCAGGAGGGACAGGGGTTACAATGAGCAGTTCTTC
CDR3 protein: CASRRDRGYNEQFF

J gene: TRBJ2-7
D gene: -
V gene: TRBV25-1
clone size: -
CDR3 DNA: TGTGCCAGCAGCGGACTTTACGAGCAGTACTTC
CDR3 protein: CASSGLYEQYF

J gene: TRBJ2-1
D gene: -
V gene: TRBV11-2
clone size: -
CDR3 DNA: TGTGCCAGCAGCTCTCTAGGAACTGAGCAGTTCTTC
CDR3 protein: CASSSLGTEQFF

J gene: TRBJ2-1
D gene: TRBD2
V gene: TRBV7-9
clone size: -
CDR3 DNA: TGTGCCAGCAGGCCTTTAACTAGCGGGGATCCGTTCTTC
CDR3 protein: CASRPLTSGDPFF

J gene: TRBJ2-3
D gene: -
V gene: TRBV5-5
clone size: -
CDR3 DNA: TGTGCCAGCAGGAAGGGGACTACAGATACGCAGTATTTT
CDR3 protein: CASRKGTTDTQYF

J gene: TRBJ1-3
D gene: TRBD1
V gene: TRBV7-9
clone size: once
CDR3 DNA: TGTGCCAGCAGCTTAGCCACAGGGGGCAGTGGAAACACCATATATTTT
CDR3 protein: CASSLATGGSGNTIYF

J gene: TRBJ1-4
D gene: -
V gene: TRBV28
clone size: -
CDR3 DNA: TGTGCCAGCAGTTTGGGGGCGAGGAACGAAAAACTGTTTTTT
CDR3 protein: CASSLGARNEKLFF

J gene: TRBJ2-7
D gene: -
V gene: TRBV5-1
clone size: -
CDR3 DNA: TGCGCCAGCAGCTTGCTGCTCCTACCCTACGAGCAGTACTTC
CDR3 protein: CASSLLLLPYEQYF

J gene: TRBJ2-7
D gene: TRBD1
V gene: TRBV6-6
clone size: -
CDR3 DNA: TGTGCCAGCAAAAGGGACAGATCCTACGAGCAGTACTTC
CDR3 protein: CASKRDRSYEQYF

J gene: TRBJ2-1
D gene: -
V gene: TRBV19
clone size: -
CDR3 DNA: TGTGCCCCTCATTGGCTAGAGGAATACAATGAGCAGTTCTTC
CDR3 protein: CAPHWLEEYNEQFF

J gene: TRBJ2-3
D gene: TRBD2
V gene: TRBV4-3
clone size: -
CDR3 DNA: TGCGCCAGCAGCCAAGATGGGGGACTAGCTGGGACTGCAGATACGCAGTATTTT
CDR3 protein: CASSQDGGLAGTADTQYF

J gene: TRBJ2-2
D gene: -
V gene: TRBV9
clone size: -
CDR3 DNA: TGTGCCAGCAGCCTTCTGAGCGCCCACCGCACCGGGGAGCTGTTTTTT
CDR3 protein: CASSLLSAHRTGELFF

J gene: TRBJ2-5
D gene: -
V gene: TRBV20-1
clone size: -
CDR3 DNA: TGCAGTGCTAGTTCGGGGAGTACAGGGCAAGAGACCCAGTACTTC
CDR3 protein: CSASSGSTGQETQYF

J gene: TRBJ2-1
D gene: TRBD1
V gene: TRBV25-1
clone size: -
CDR3 DNA: TGTGCCAGCAGTGCCGGACAGGGATACTACAATGAGCAGTTCTTC
CDR3 protein: CASSAGQGYYNEQFF

J gene: TRBJ1-1
D gene: -
V gene: TRBV25-1
clone size: -
CDR3 DNA: TGTGCCAGCAGTGAAAGGCGGGTTGCGGGAATAAACACTGAAGCTTTCTTT
CDR3 protein: CASSERRVAGINTEAFF

J gene: TRBJ2-2
D gene: -
V gene: TRBV9
clone size: -
CDR3 DNA: TGTGCCAGCAGCAGACCCGCTAGCAGGGGGGCAAACACCGGGGAGCTGTTTTTT
CDR3 protein: CASSRPASRGANTGELFF

J gene: TRBJ2-1
D gene: -
V gene: TRBV7-9
clone size: -
CDR3 DNA: TGTGCCAGCAGCTTCCCCGGGGGAGGATCCTACAATGAGCAGTTCTTC
CDR3 protein: CASSFPGGGSYNEQFF

J gene: TRBJ1-4
D gene: -
V gene: TRBV2
clone size: -
CDR3 DNA: TGTGCCAGCAGTCAGGGATGGGACTTGCCAAAACTGTTTTTT
CDR3 protein: CASSQGWDLPKLFF

J gene: TRBJ1-4
D gene: TRBD1
V gene: TRBV9
clone size: -
CDR3 DNA: TGTGCCAGCAGCGCCCGGACAGGGCCCGCAACTAATGAAAAACTGTTTTTT
CDR3 protein: CASSARTGPATNEKLFF

J gene: TRBJ2-7
D gene: -
V gene: TRBV27
clone size: -
CDR3 DNA: TGTGCCAGCAGTTTAATGGGGCTAAGCTCCTACGAGCAGTACTTC
CDR3 protein: CASSLMGLSSYEQYF

J gene: TRBJ2-7
D gene: -
V gene: TRBV30
clone size: -
CDR3 DNA: TGTGCCTGGAGTGTACAGGGAGGGCTGGCCTACGAGCAGTACTTC
CDR3 protein: CAWSVQGGLAYEQYF

J gene: TRBJ1-1
D gene: -
V gene: TRBV6-4
clone size: -
CDR3 DNA: TGTGCCAGCAGTGGGGGAAGGGGCACTGAAGCTTTCTTT
CDR3 protein: CASSGGRGTEAFF

J gene: TRBJ2-5
D gene: TRBD2
V gene: TRBV7-9
clone size: once
CDR3 DNA: TGTGCCAGCACAATTAGCGGGGGTGAATCCCAGTACTTC
CDR3 protein: CASTISGGESQYF

J gene: TRBJ1-3
D gene: -
V gene: TRBV13
clone size: -
CDR3 DNA: TGTGCCAGCAGCTTAGGGGTAGGGGCTGGAAACACCATATATTTT
CDR3 protein: CASSLGVGAGNTIYF

J gene: TRBJ1-2
D gene: -
V gene: TRBV2
clone size: -
CDR3 DNA: TGTGCCAGCAGTGTTGGAACTGGACTTCATGGCTACACCTTC
CDR3 protein: CASSVGTGLHGYTF

J gene: TRBJ2-5
D gene: -
V gene: TRBV12-3/TRBV12-4
clone size: -
CDR3 DNA: TGTGCCAGCAGAGCCCTGGGGGGAGAGACCCAGTACTTC
CDR3 protein: CASRALGGETQYF

J gene: TRBJ1-6
D gene: -
V gene: TRBV19
clone size: -
CDR3 DNA: TGTGCCAGTAGTTCGACAGGACTCTATAATTCACCCCTCCACTTT
CDR3 protein: CASSSTGLYNSPLHF

J gene: TRBJ2-7
D gene: TRBD2
V gene: TRBV3-1/TRBV3-2
clone size: -
CDR3 DNA: TGTGCCAGCAGCCAAGGGGGCGGGGGTCGGGCCGAGCAGTACTTC
CDR3 protein: CASSQGGGGRAEQYF

J gene: TRBJ2-7
D gene: -
V gene: TRBV19
clone size: once
CDR3 DNA: TGTGCCAGTAGTATAGATCTTGACACACTCTACGAGCAGTACTTC
CDR3 protein: CASSIDLDTLYEQYF

J gene: TRBJ1-4
D gene: TRBD1
V gene: TRBV7-9
clone size: -
CDR3 DNA: TGTGCCGTCCGGGACAGGGAAAATGAAAAACTGTTTTTT
CDR3 protein: CAVRDRENEKLFF

J gene: TRBJ2-7
D gene: TRBD2
V gene: TRBV2
clone size: -
CDR3 DNA: TGTGCCAACTTAGCGGGAGAGGGAAACGAGCAGTACTTC
CDR3 protein: CANLAGEGNEQYF

J gene: TRBJ2-7
D gene: TRBD1
V gene: TRBV28
clone size: few
CDR3 DNA: TGTGCCAGCTTTCCGACAGGGGCCTACGAGCAGTACTTC
CDR3 protein: CASFPTGAYEQYF

J gene: TRBJ1-2
D gene: -
V gene: TRBV6-5
clone size: -
CDR3 DNA: TGTGCCAGCTCTCAGGCACAGTCGCCGCGCTATGGCTACACCTTC
CDR3 protein: CASSQAQSPRYGYTF